This T cell receptor (beta chain) was retrieved from a study of control samples from healthy donors and cancer patients. The V end lost 5 bases, the J end lost 4 bases, and 14 bases lay between the germline ends. The CDR3 sequence is 14 residues long. Germline loops: CDR1 MNHEY, CDR2 SMNVEV (reference sequence). Assay: immunoSEQ multiplex PCR; the TCRdb copy retains only in-frame clones and omits some. The sample carries more than 75,000 clones, about 88% recorded once. Input material: PBMCs. This sequence was found in a man between 65 and 85 years old with lung cancer. The chain links TRBV27 to TRBJ2-5; perhaps TRBD2 as D (5 bases). The CDR3 is CASSPTRLRETQYF. The CDR3 DNA reads TGTGCCAGCAGTCCCACTAGATTAAGAGAGACCCAGTACTTC.